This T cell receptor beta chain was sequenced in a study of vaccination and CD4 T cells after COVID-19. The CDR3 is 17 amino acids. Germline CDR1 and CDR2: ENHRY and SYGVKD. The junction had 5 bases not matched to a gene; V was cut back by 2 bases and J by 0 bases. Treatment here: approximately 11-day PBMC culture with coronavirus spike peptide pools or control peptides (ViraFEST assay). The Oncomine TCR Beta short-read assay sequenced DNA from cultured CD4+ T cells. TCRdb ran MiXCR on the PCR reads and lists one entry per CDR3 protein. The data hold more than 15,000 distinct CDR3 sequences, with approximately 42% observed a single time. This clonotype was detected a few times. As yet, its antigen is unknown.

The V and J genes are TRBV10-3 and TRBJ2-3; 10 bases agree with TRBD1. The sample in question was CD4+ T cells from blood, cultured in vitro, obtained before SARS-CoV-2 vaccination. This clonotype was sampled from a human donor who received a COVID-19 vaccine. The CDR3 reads CAISEGWTGGSTDTQYF. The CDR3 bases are TGTGCCATCAGTGAGGGATGGACAGGGGGTAGCACAGATACGCAGTATTTT.